The sequence of this TCR beta chain was determined in a study of blood T cell repertoires in COVID-19. Across the study: The study drew acute and convalescent COVID-19 samples from the United States, Italy and Spain. Sources were T cells, B-cell-depleted T cells, or PBMCs; the material itself was cDNA or gDNA.

With 4 bases clipped from V and 5 bases from J, the junction kept 5 bases outside the gene matches. CDR1 and CDR2 (germline): SGHRS, YFSETQ. This CDR3 has 13 residues. The authors' processing: The authors estimated nucleated cell counts from reference gene primer amplification. Only in-frame clones appear in the TCRdb table, and some are missing; sequencing was by immunoSEQ multiplex PCR. V, J and clone size reflect that table, while D and trimming were determined from the DNA. The repertoire holds roughly 150,000 clones, with approximately 81% as singletons. The rearrangement links TRBV5-1 to TRBJ2-7, with 8 nucleotides matching TRBD1. Sequencing was done on a sample of peripheral blood. The TCR sequence derives from a woman of 80 years or more with active or convalescent COVID-19. CDR3 nucleotides: TGCGCCAGCAGCCTACAGGACAGGGACGAGCAGTACTTC. Its translation is CASSLQDRDEQYF.